This T cell receptor beta chain came from a study of blood T cell repertoires in COVID-19. On the study more broadly: The United States, Italy and Spain provided the acute and convalescent COVID-19 samples.

With 3 bases removed from V and 0 bases from J, the gap between germline ends came to 12 bases. The CDR3 loop spans 15 amino acids. Germline CDR1 and CDR2: SGHRS and YFSETQ. In the study's own analysis: How many nucleated cells were present was estimated from reference gene primer amplification. TCRdb's copy holds only in-frame clones and misses some; the assay was immunoSEQ multiplex PCR. That table furnishes V, J and clone size, whereas the DNA furnished D and trimming. Here the sample spans over 150,000 clones, about 86% being singletons. Seattle's enrolled individuals joined amid active infection and were then monitored longitudinally.

This sequence joins TRBV5-1 and TRBJ1-2; unclear D gene. The receptor's source is a woman between 70 and 85 years old with COVID-19, enrolled during active disease. The sequenced material came from peripheral blood. This chain's CDR3 is CASSSDGLANYGYTF. DNA of the CDR3: TGCGCCAGCAGCTCCGACGGCCTAGCTAACTATGGCTACACCTTC.